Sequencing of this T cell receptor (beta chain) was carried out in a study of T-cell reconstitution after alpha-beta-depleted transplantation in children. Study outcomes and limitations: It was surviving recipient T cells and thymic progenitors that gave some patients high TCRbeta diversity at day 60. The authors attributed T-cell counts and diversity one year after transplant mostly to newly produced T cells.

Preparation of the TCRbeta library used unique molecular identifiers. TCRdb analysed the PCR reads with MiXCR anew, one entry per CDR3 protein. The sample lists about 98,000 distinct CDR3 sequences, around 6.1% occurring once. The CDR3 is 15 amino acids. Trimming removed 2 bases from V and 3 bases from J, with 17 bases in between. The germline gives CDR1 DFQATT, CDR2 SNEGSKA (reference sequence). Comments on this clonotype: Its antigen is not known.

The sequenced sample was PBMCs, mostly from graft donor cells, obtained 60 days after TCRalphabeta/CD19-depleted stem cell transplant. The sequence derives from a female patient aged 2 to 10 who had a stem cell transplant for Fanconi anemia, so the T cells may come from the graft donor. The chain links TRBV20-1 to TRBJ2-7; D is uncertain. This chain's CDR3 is CSARRSPGSDYEQYF. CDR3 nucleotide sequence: TGCAGTGCTAGACGGTCCCCTGGGTCAGACTACGAGCAGTACTTC.